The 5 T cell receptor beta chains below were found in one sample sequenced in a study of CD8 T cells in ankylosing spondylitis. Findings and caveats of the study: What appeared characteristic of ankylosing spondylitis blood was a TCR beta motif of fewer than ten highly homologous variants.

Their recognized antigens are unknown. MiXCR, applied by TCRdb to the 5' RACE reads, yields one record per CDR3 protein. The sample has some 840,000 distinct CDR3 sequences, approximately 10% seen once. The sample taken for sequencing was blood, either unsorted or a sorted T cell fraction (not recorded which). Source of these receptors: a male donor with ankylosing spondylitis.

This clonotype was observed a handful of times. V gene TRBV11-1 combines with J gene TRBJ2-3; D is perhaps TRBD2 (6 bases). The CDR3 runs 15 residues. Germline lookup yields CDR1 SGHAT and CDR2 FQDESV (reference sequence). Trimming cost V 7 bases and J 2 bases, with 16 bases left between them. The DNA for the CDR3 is TGTGCCAGCACCTCCGGGACTCGGGTCACAGATACGCAGTATTTT. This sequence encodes CASTSGTRVTDTQYF.

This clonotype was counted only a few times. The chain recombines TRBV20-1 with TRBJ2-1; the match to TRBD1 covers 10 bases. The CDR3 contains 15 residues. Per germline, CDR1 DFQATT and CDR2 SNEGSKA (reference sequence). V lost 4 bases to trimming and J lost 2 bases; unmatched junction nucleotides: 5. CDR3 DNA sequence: TGCAGTGCTAATCCAGGACAGGGGGCCTACAATGAGCAGTTCTTC. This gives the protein CSANPGQGAYNEQFF.

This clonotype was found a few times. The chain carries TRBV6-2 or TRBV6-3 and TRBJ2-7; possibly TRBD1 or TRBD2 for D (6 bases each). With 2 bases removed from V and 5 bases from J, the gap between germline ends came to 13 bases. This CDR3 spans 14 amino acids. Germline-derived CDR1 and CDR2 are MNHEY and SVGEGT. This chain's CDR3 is CASSYGGRLHEQYF. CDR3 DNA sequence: TGTGCCAGCAGTTACGGGGGGCGACTCCACGAGCAGTACTTC.

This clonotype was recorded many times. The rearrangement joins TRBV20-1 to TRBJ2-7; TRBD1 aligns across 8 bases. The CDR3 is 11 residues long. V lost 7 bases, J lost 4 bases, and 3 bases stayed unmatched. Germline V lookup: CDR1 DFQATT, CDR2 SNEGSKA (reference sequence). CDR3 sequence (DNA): TGCAGTGGGCAGGGGGCTTACGAGCAGTACTTC. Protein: CSGQGAYEQYF.

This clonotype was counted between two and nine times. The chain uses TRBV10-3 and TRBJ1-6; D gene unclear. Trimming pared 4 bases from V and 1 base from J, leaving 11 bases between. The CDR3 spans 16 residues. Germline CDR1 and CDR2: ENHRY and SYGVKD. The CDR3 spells CAISGAGGSYNSPLHF. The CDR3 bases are TGTGCCATCAGTGGGGCAGGAGGGTCCTATAATTCACCCCTCCACTTT.